Below, 11 T cell receptor beta chains from the same sample are listed, as sequenced in a study of cytomegalovirus exposure and HLA in healthy donors. The primer mix had 60 Vbeta and 13 Jbeta primers. Here immunoSEQ multiplex PCR was the method, and the copy in TCRdb shows in-frame clones only, minus some. Among about 140,000 clones listed, roughly 74% were seen once. The sequenced sample was PBMCs. These receptor sequences come from a woman aged 18-29 years in good health and CMV-seropositive.

This chain uses TRBV28 with TRBJ1-5; weak D call: TRBD1 (6 bases). V lost 4 bases to trimming and J lost 1 base, with 14 bases between them. Germline V gene lookup returns CDR1 MDHEN and CDR2 SYDVKM. The CDR3 totals 16 residues. The CDR3 here is CASSSRQAASNQPQHF. In DNA form, the CDR3 reads TGTGCCAGCAGTTCCAGACAGGCGGCGAGCAATCAGCCCCAGCATTTT.

The chain is built from TRBV21-1 and TRBJ1-4; the listed D gene, TRBD1, was not tested against the DNA. TRBV21-1 is tagged as a pseudogene. CDR3 length equals 17 residues. For the CDR3, the DNA is TGTGCCAGCAGCAAAGCGAGGGACAGACAGGACCGTGAAAAACTGTTTTTT. It codes for CASSKARDRQDREKLFF.

The rearrangement uses TRBV7-7 and TRBJ2-1, with D perhaps matching TRBD1 (5 bases). This CDR3 is 12 amino acids long. V lost 5 bases and J lost 10, with 12 bases in between. Germline assignment: CDR1 SSHAT and CDR2 FNYEAQ (reference sequence). CDR3 sequence (DNA): TGTGCCAGCAGCCACGTTGGGGCCGAGCAGTTCTTC. Translated, it gives CASSHVGAEQFF.

This clone was picked up one time. V gene TRBV6-1 combines with J gene TRBJ2-2; 7 bases agree with TRBD1. V was clipped by 7 bases and J by 3 bases; unmatched bases: 2. This CDR3 contains 13 residues. In germline, CDR1 is MNHNS, CDR2 SASEGT. The CDR3, as DNA: TGTGCCAGCACCGACAGGGACACCGGGGAGCTGTTTTTT. Encoded protein: CASTDRDTGELFF.

The chain joins TRBV6-1 to TRBJ2-7, with a tentative D call TRBD1 (5 bases). V dropped 1 base and J dropped 3 bases, with 16 bases sitting between them. The CDR3 contains 16 residues. Germline V gene data show CDR1 as MNHNS and CDR2 as SASEGT. This chain's CDR3 is CASSEEEGAGNYEQYF. In DNA, the CDR3 is TGTGCCAGCAGTGAAGAGGAAGGGGCAGGGAACTACGAGCAGTACTTC.

This chain links TRBV7-9 with TRBJ2-1; D is unresolved. V gave up 2 bases and J gave up 0 bases, with 8 bases separating them. Germline V gives CDR1 SEHNR, CDR2 FQNEAQ (reference sequence). The CDR3 runs 15 residues. The CDR3 loop is CASSLKPSSYNEQFF. For the CDR3, the DNA is TGTGCCAGCAGCTTAAAACCGAGCTCCTACAATGAGCAGTTCTTC.

The chain employs TRBV21-1 and TRBJ2-5; the DNA was not used to check the table's D call, TRBD2. TRBV21-1 is a listed pseudogene. The CDR3 runs to 17 residues. CDR3 amino acids: CASSKKGAGLRQETQYF. The DNA of the CDR3 is TGTGCCAGCAGCAAAAAAGGGGCGGGACTAAGACAAGAGACCCAGTACTTC.

CDR3 DNA: TGCGCCAGCAGTGAAGGACAGGGGATTTACGAGCAGTACTTC. Translated: CASSEGQGIYEQYF. The V and J genes are TRBV10-2 and TRBJ2-7, with 9 nucleotides matching TRBD1. J was trimmed by 4 bases and V by 3 bases; bases with no gene match: 4. Looked up from germline, CDR1 is WSHSY and CDR2 is SAAADI. The CDR3 contains 14 residues.

This clone was counted once. The rearrangement links TRBV28 to TRBJ1-5; D is ambiguous. The CDR3 runs to 18 residues. The germline V gene encodes CDR1 MDHEN and CDR2 SYDVKM. V was shortened by 6 bases and J by 0 bases, with 21 bases between the two germline ends. The CDR3 reads CASRKSEKAINSNQPQHF. CDR3 in DNA: TGTGCCAGCAGAAAATCAGAGAAAGCGATAAATAGCAATCAGCCCCAGCATTTT.

The V and J genes are TRBV7-9 and TRBJ1-5; D not resolved. V was trimmed by 7 bases and J by 6 bases, leaving 10 bases between them. Looked up from germline, CDR1 is SEHNR and CDR2 is FQNEAQ (reference sequence). The CDR3 length is 12 residues. DNA of the CDR3: TGTGCCAGCACGTCGCGCGGTCAGCCCCAGCATTTT. Residues: CASTSRGQPQHF.

The chain employs TRBV28 and TRBJ1-2; no clear D gene. V was cut by 3 bases and J by 4 bases, with 9 bases left in between. Germline V gene lookup returns CDR1 MDHEN and CDR2 SYDVKM. The CDR3 spans 13 residues. CDR3 amino acids: CASSFRVAYGYTF. The CDR3 DNA follows: TGTGCCAGCAGTTTCCGGGTGGCCTATGGCTACACCTTC.